The 14 T cell receptor beta chains presented below share a single source sample, sequenced in a study of identical twins. Each CDR3 protein gets one entry after TCRdb re-called the 5' RACE reads with MiXCR. This table holds roughly 570,000 distinct CDR3 sequences, roughly 9.9% found once. Separately, the same data were catalogued under a study of yellow fever vaccine responses in identical twins.

The sequenced sample was PBMCs. These TCRs come from a woman under 30 in good health.

The chain links TRBV7-6 to TRBJ2-7, with D perhaps given as TRBD1 or TRBD2 (5 bases each). CDR1 is SGHVS, CDR2 FNYEAQ, per germline. The CDR3 is 15 amino acids. The ends were cut back, 1 base at V and 4 bases at J, with 14 bases in the middle. The CDR3 bases are TGTGCCAGCAGCTTAGGGGGGACCCCTCCGTACGAGCAGTACTTC. This codes for CASSLGGTPPYEQYF. The whole variable domain, remainder taken from reference TRBV7-6 and TRBJ2-7, is GAGVSQSPRYKVTKRGQDVALRCDPISGHVSLYWYRQALGQGPEFLTYFNYEAQQDKSGLPNDRFSAERPEGSISTLTIQRTEQRDSAMYRCASSLGGTPPYEQYFGPGTRLTVT.

The rearrangement links TRBV9 to TRBJ2-2, with D perhaps matching TRBD1 or TRBD2 (6 bases each). The CDR3 length is 15 residues. Germline assignment: CDR1 SGDLS and CDR2 YYNGEE. Trimming took off 1 base at V and 4 bases at J, with 11 bases between the two ends. CDR3 sequence reads: CASSVQGRSTGELFF. For the CDR3, the DNA is TGTGCCAGCAGCGTACAGGGGAGGAGCACCGGGGAGCTGTTTTTT.

In its sample, this clonotype was seen a few times. The V and J genes are TRBV6-6 and TRBJ1-5; maybe TRBD1 (6 bases). Trimming pared 5 bases from V and 5 bases from J, leaving 10 bases between. The CDR3 contains 13 residues. Germline lookup yields CDR1 MNHNY and CDR2 SVGAGI (reference sequence). Here the CDR3 reads CASSHRDDQPQHF. The DNA for the CDR3 is TGTGCCAGCAGTCACAGGGACGATCAGCCCCAGCATTTT.

This clonotype was seen ten or more times. This sequence joins TRBV12-3 or TRBV12-4 and TRBJ1-3, with D hard to call. CDR3 length: 15 amino acids. V shed 5 bases and J shed 0 bases, with 11 bases lying between them. Written as DNA, the CDR3 is TGTGCCAGCAGTCCGGACCTGAGCTCTGGAAACACCATATATTTT. Its translation is CASSPDLSSGNTIYF.

This clonotype was detected a few times. The V call is TRBV7-9, the J call TRBJ1-5, with D tentatively TRBD1 (6 bases). This CDR3 comprises 17 residues. Germline V gives CDR1 SEHNR, CDR2 FQNEAQ (reference sequence). The V end was cut by 5 bases, the J end by 6 bases, with 23 bases between. The CDR3 sequence is CASSPQPKSGVSQPQHF. The CDR3 DNA reads as TGTGCCAGCAGCCCCCAACCGAAGTCAGGGGTAAGTCAGCCCCAGCATTTT.

This clonotype appeared many times. The chain is built from TRBV7-9 and TRBJ1-2, with 8 bases aligning to TRBD1. CDR3 length: 15 residues. V shed 5 bases, J shed 4 bases, and the junction held 9 bases outside the gene matches. Per germline, CDR1 SEHNR and CDR2 FQNEAQ (reference sequence). DNA for the CDR3: TGTGCCAGCAGCCCACGGACAGGGCAAGTCTATGGCTACACCTTC. This encodes CASSPRTGQVYGYTF. Full variable domain (rest looked up from reference TRBV7-9 and TRBJ1-2): DTGVSQNPRHKITKRGQNVTFRCDPISEHNRLYWYRQTLGQGPEFLTYFQNEAQLEKSRLLSDRFSAERPKGSFSTLEIQRTEQGDSAMYLCASSPRTGQVYGYTFGSGTRLTVV.

The CDR3 protein is CASSLAPDSPYNEQFF. CDR3 in DNA: TGTGCCAGCAGCTTAGCGCCGGACAGCCCCTACAATGAGCAGTTCTTC. V is TRBV7-2 and J is TRBJ2-1, with a tentative D call TRBD1 (6 bases). The CDR3 is 16 residues long. Germline CDR1 reads SGHTA; CDR2 reads FQGNSA. The V gene lost 0 bases and the J gene lost 2 bases, with 11 bases spanning the gap. The whole variable domain, remainder taken from reference TRBV7-2 and TRBJ2-1, is GAGVSQSPSNKVTEKGKDVELRCDPISGHTALYWYRQSLGQGLEFLIYFQGNSAPDKSGLPSDRFSAERTGGSVSTLTIQRTQQEDSAVYLCASSLAPDSPYNEQFFGPGTRLTVL.

The chain joins TRBV20-1 to TRBJ1-1; no reliable D call. The germline V gene has CDR1 DFQATT and CDR2 SNEGSKA (reference sequence). The CDR3 runs 13 residues. CDR3 amino acids: CSCYRVPNTEAFF. The CDR3 DNA reads TGCAGCTGTTACCGGGTCCCGAACACTGAAGCTTTCTTT.

This clonotype was detected a few times. The chain carries TRBV20-1 and TRBJ2-3; 12 bases line up with TRBD2. J was trimmed by 6 bases and V by 2 bases; bases with no gene match: 9. CDR3 length: 16 amino acids. Germline CDR1 and CDR2: DFQATT and SNEGSKA (reference sequence). The CDR3 is CSARHRLAGGHDTQYF. The CDR3 coding sequence is TGCAGTGCTAGACACCGGCTAGCGGGAGGGCACGATACGCAGTATTTT.

The CDR3 DNA sequence: TGTGCCAGTAGTATAAGAGCTAGCGGGAGTTCCGGGGAGCTGTTTTTT. It specifies CASSIRASGSSGELFF. The chain recombines TRBV19 with TRBJ2-2; 10 nucleotides align to TRBD2. The CDR3 loop spans 16 amino acids. Trimming took 2 bases from V and 6 from J; bases not matched to a gene: 6. The germline gives CDR1 LNHDA, CDR2 SQIVND (reference sequence).

This clonotype was detected many times. The V and J genes are TRBV6-1 and TRBJ2-7, with D perhaps matching TRBD1 (5 bases). CDR1 is MNHNS and CDR2 is SASEGT in the germline V gene. The V gene lost 8 bases and the J gene lost 0 bases, with 11 bases spanning the gap. CDR3 length equals 13 residues. CDR3 loop: CASAPQDSYEQYF. The DNA for the CDR3 is TGTGCCAGCGCTCCACAGGACTCCTACGAGCAGTACTTC.

This clonotype was observed a few times. This sequence joins TRBV20-1 and TRBJ2-1; either TRBD1 or TRBD2 may supply D (7 bases each). V lost 3 bases, J lost 4 bases, and 19 bases lay in between. Germline loops: CDR1 DFQATT, CDR2 SNEGSKA (reference sequence). The CDR3 is 16 amino acids. In DNA form, the CDR3 reads TGCAGTGCTAGTGGGGGGGGCAGGGGGTCTTACAATGAGCAGTTCTTC. Translated, it gives CSASGGGRGSYNEQFF.

The chain is built from TRBV6-5 and TRBJ2-3, with 7 bases identical to TRBD1. The V and J ends lost 0 bases and 5 bases, in that order; junction bases with no gene match: 2. The CDR3 is 14 amino acids. CDR1 and CDR2 from the germline V gene are MNHEY and SVGAGI. CDR3 region: CASSYSTGLDTQYF. The DNA for the CDR3 is TGTGCCAGCAGTTACTCGACAGGGTTAGATACGCAGTATTTT.

The sample holds a few counts of this clonotype. The rearrangement links TRBV29-1 to TRBJ1-1, with D possibly being TRBD1 (6 bases). The germline V gene encodes CDR1 SQVTM and CDR2 ANQGSEA. Trimming took off 5 bases at V and 5 bases at J, with 12 bases between the two ends. This CDR3 is 12 amino acids long. CDR3 sequence (DNA): TGCAGCGTTTTGTTCAGGGGTACTGAAGCTTTCTTT. The encoded protein is CSVLFRGTEAFF.